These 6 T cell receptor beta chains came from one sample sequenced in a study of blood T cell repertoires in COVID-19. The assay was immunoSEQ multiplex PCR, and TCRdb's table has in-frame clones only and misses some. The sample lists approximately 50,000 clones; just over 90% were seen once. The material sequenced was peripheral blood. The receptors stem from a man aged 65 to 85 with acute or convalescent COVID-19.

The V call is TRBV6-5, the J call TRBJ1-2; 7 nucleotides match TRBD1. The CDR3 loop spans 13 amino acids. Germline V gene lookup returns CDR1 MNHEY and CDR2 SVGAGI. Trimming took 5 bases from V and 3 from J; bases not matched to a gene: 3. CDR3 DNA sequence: TGTGCCAGCAGTCCCACAGGGGACTATGGCTACACCTTC. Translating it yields CASSPTGDYGYTF.

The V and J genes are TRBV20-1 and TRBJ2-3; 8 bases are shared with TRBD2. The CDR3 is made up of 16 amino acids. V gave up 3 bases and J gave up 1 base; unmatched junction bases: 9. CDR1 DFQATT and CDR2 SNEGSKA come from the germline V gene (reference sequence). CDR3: CSASSELSGGTDTQYF. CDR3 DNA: TGCAGTGCTAGTTCGGAACTTAGCGGGGGCACAGATACGCAGTATTTT.

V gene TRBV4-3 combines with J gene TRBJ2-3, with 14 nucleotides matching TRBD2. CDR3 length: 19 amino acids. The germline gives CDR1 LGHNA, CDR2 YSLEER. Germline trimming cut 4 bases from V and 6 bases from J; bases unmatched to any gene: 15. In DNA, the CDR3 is TGCGCCAGCAGCCGTGGGGGACTAGCGGGGGATGGTGGGTCGGATACGCAGTATTTT. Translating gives CASSRGGLAGDGGSDTQYF.

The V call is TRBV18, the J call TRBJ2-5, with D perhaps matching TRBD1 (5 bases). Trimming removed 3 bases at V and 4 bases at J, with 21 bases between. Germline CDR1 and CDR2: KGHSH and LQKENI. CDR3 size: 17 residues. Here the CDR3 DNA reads TGTGCCAGCTCACCCCGTGTAAGGGGAAACCCTTCAGAGACCCAGTACTTC. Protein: CASSPRVRGNPSETQYF. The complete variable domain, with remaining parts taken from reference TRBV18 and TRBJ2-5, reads NAGVMQNPRHLVRRRGQEARLRCSPMKGHSHVYWYRQLPEEGLKFMVYLQKENIIDESGMPKERFSAEFPKEGPSILRIQQVVRGDSAAYFCASSPRVRGNPSETQYFGPGTRLLVL.

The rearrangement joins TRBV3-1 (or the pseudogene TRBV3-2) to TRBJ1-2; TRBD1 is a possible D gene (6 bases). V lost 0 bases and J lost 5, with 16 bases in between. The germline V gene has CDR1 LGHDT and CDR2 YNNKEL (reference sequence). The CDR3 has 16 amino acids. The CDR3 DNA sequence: TGTGCCAGCAGCCAAGAGCCAGGGGTAGTAGGTTATGGCTACACCTTC. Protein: CASSQEPGVVGYGYTF.

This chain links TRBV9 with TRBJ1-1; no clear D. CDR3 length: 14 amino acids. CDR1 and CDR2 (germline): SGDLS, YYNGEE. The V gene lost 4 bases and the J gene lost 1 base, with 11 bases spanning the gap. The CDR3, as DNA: TGTGCCAGCAGCCTCGTAGAGGAGAACACTGAAGCTTTCTTT. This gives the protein CASSLVEENTEAFF.